Presented here are 6 T cell receptor beta chains from one specimen sequenced in a study of OX40 agonist ivuxolimab in advanced cancers. The repertoire was sequenced with immunoSEQ multiplex PCR; TCRdb's copy has only in-frame clones and lacks some. The sample holds 40,000 to 60,000 clones; about 81% are singletons and the top ten take 7.3%. The source was CD4+ or CD8+ T cells sorted from blood, collected in a trial of the OX40 agonist ivuxolimab. These receptors all stem from an adult with an advanced solid tumor such as melanoma, head and neck, liver or kidney cancer.

The chain uses TRBV7-2 and TRBJ2-4; 8 bases align to TRBD1. The CDR3 sequence is 18 residues long. Germline loops: CDR1 SGHTA, CDR2 FQGNSA. J lost 0 bases, V lost 7 bases, and 14 bases had no gene match. Here the CDR3 DNA reads TGTGCCAGCATCCCCAGGGGGCTCATTCCCCGAGCCAAAAACATTCAGTACTTC. Translating it yields CASIPRGLIPRAKNIQYF.

The chain couples TRBV30 to TRBJ1-1; D uncertain. This CDR3 region has 14 residues. V was shortened by 0 bases and J by 4 bases, with 12 bases between the two germline ends. Per the germline V gene, CDR1 is GTSNPN and CDR2 is SVGIG (reference sequence). Here the CDR3 reads CAWSVRGRGTEAFF. The CDR3 region has the DNA TGTGCCTGGAGTGTACGTGGACGGGGCACTGAAGCTTTCTTT.

The chain uses TRBV20-1 and TRBJ1-1, with D maybe TRBD1 (6 bases). V was pared by 5 bases and J by 10 bases, with 14 bases between. CDR1 and CDR2 (germline): DFQATT, SNEGSKA (reference sequence). The CDR3 runs 11 residues. The CDR3 DNA is TGCAGTGCTGATCTGGGGGCGGTAGCTTTCTTT. Translated: CSADLGAVAFF.

This rearrangement joins TRBV5-6 to TRBJ1-1; 7 nucleotides match TRBD1. This CDR3 spans 15 amino acids. Losses at the gene ends were 2 bases for V and 3 bases for J; bases not matched to a gene: 7. Germline V gene lookup returns CDR1 SGHDT and CDR2 YYEEEE. The CDR3 is CASSFLDRTDTEAFF. Here the CDR3 DNA reads TGTGCCAGCAGCTTCCTGGACAGGACAGACACTGAAGCTTTCTTT.

The V and J genes are TRBV6-1 and TRBJ2-1, with no clear D. The ends were cut back, 5 bases at V and 4 bases at J, with 15 bases in the middle. This CDR3 comprises 15 residues. Looked up from germline, CDR1 is MNHNS and CDR2 is SASEGT. The CDR3 sequence is CASSLRAANYNEQFF. The CDR3 DNA follows: TGTGCCAGCAGTTTACGGGCCGCAAATTACAATGAGCAGTTCTTC.

The chain combines TRBV5-5 with TRBJ1-4; D is unclear. Germline V lookup: CDR1 SGHKS, CDR2 YYEKEE (reference sequence). This CDR3 is 14 amino acids long. The V and J ends lost 3 bases and 8 bases respectively, with 14 bases between them. For the CDR3, the DNA is TGTGCCAGCAGCTCCAACTCGGACGGCGAAAAACTGTTTTTT. Translation: CASSSNSDGEKLFF.